The rows below give T cell receptor beta chains drawn from one sample of a study of blood T cell repertoires in COVID-19. Data came from immunoSEQ multiplex PCR; TCRdb stores just in-frame clones and leaves some out. The table lists over 250,000 clones, roughly 80% of them singletons. The specimen sequenced was PBMCs or T cells enriched from blood (not recorded which). All receptors come from a man aged 35 to 55 who had been exposed to COVID-19. CDR3s leave out the opening cysteine and the closing phenylalanine or tryptophan. The order of the fields is CDR3 protein, clone size, V gene, J gene, D gene. The D gene is left open where the match is weak. Rows give clone size only sometimes, using once, few, many, or a class for an expanded clone.

CDR3 protein: ASSESLNTEAF
clone size: .
V gene: TRBV5-1
J gene: TRBJ1-1
D gene: .

CDR3 protein: ASSGGTNTEAF
clone size: .
V gene: TRBV18
J gene: TRBJ1-1
D gene: .

CDR3 protein: ASSESQANQPQH
clone size: .
V gene: TRBV6-1
J gene: TRBJ1-5
D gene: .

CDR3 protein: ASSPGQTGELF
clone size: .
V gene: TRBV5-6
J gene: TRBJ2-2
D gene: .

CDR3 protein: ASSLRQGRTDTQY
clone size: .
V gene: TRBV7-6
J gene: TRBJ2-3
D gene: TRBD1

CDR3 protein: ASSFGRYEQY
clone size: once
V gene: TRBV12-3/TRBV12-4
J gene: TRBJ2-7
D gene: .

CDR3 protein: ATKNRVDIQY
clone size: few
V gene: TRBV2
J gene: TRBJ2-4
D gene: .

CDR3 protein: AGRALLSGNTIY
clone size: .
V gene: TRBV30
J gene: TRBJ1-3
D gene: .

CDR3 protein: ASSQGLTKKTDTQY
clone size: .
V gene: TRBV3-1/TRBV3-2
J gene: TRBJ2-3
D gene: .

CDR3 protein: SASNPGGNYEQY
clone size: once
V gene: TRBV20-1
J gene: TRBJ2-7
D gene: .

CDR3 protein: ASSSYSGSLSNEQF
clone size: few
V gene: TRBV11-2
J gene: TRBJ2-1
D gene: TRBD2

CDR3 protein: ASSFGLLSDTEAF
clone size: .
V gene: TRBV25-1
J gene: TRBJ1-1
D gene: .

CDR3 protein: ASSLSGGQGLAF
clone size: .
V gene: TRBV27
J gene: TRBJ1-1
D gene: TRBD1

CDR3 protein: SGTGGRDAYEQY
clone size: .
V gene: TRBV30
J gene: TRBJ2-7
D gene: TRBD1

CDR3 protein: ASSLARGGAHNEQF
clone size: few
V gene: TRBV11-2
J gene: TRBJ2-1
D gene: .

CDR3 protein: ASSRTVKGNTGELF
clone size: .
V gene: TRBV18
J gene: TRBJ2-2
D gene: .

CDR3 protein: ASSTRAQPQH
clone size: .
V gene: TRBV18
J gene: TRBJ1-5
D gene: .

CDR3 protein: SASWGDQPQH
clone size: once
V gene: TRBV20-1
J gene: TRBJ1-5
D gene: .

CDR3 protein: ASSPTGTSPYEQY
clone size: .
V gene: TRBV4-1
J gene: TRBJ2-7
D gene: TRBD2

CDR3 protein: ASSSGTASYEQY
clone size: .
V gene: TRBV28
J gene: TRBJ2-7
D gene: TRBD1

CDR3 protein: ASSVLAGADTQY
clone size: once
V gene: TRBV19
J gene: TRBJ2-3
D gene: TRBD2

CDR3 protein: ASSLAGSTDTQY
clone size: .
V gene: TRBV5-1
J gene: TRBJ2-3
D gene: .

CDR3 protein: ASSYSITWGERSTDTQY
clone size: few
V gene: TRBV6-2/TRBV6-3
J gene: TRBJ2-3
D gene: .

CDR3 protein: ASSVGPTDTQY
clone size: few
V gene: TRBV9
J gene: TRBJ2-3
D gene: .

CDR3 protein: ATSDGTSAFQETQY
clone size: .
V gene: TRBV24-1
J gene: TRBJ2-5
D gene: TRBD2

CDR3 protein: ASSHGTGKNTEAF
clone size: few
V gene: TRBV3-1/TRBV3-2
J gene: TRBJ1-1
D gene: TRBD1

CDR3 protein: ASSFTQAGGRSEQY
clone size: .
V gene: TRBV19
J gene: TRBJ2-7
D gene: TRBD2

CDR3 protein: ASSYSSGSYEQY
clone size: .
V gene: TRBV6-5
J gene: TRBJ2-7
D gene: .

CDR3 protein: ATSRGQGSYT
clone size: .
V gene: TRBV15
J gene: TRBJ1-2
D gene: TRBD1

CDR3 protein: ASSQSSLAGGTQY
clone size: .
V gene: TRBV14
J gene: TRBJ2-3
D gene: .

CDR3 protein: ASSPRGLVFGETQY
clone size: .
V gene: TRBV11-1
J gene: TRBJ2-5
D gene: TRBD2

CDR3 protein: ASTTPGGQETQY
clone size: .
V gene: TRBV4-1
J gene: TRBJ2-5
D gene: TRBD2

CDR3 protein: ASSYVSPNTEAF
clone size: .
V gene: TRBV6-5
J gene: TRBJ1-1
D gene: .

CDR3 protein: ASSMGPNTGELF
clone size: .
V gene: TRBV19
J gene: TRBJ2-2
D gene: .

CDR3 protein: ATTLAGLTETQY
clone size: once
V gene: TRBV15
J gene: TRBJ2-5
D gene: TRBD2

CDR3 protein: ASSWDGRPDTGELF
clone size: .
V gene: TRBV5-4
J gene: TRBJ2-2
D gene: .